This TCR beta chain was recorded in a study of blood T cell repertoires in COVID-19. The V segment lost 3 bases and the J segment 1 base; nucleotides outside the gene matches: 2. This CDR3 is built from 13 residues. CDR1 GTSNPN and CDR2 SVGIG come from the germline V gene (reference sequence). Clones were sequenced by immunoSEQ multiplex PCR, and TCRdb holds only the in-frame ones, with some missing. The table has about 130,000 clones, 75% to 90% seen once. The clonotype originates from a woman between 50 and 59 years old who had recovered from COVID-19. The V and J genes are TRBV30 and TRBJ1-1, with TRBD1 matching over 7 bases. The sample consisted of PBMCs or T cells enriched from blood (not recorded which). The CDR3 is CAWSRDRNTEAFF. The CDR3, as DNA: TGTGCCTGGAGCCGGGACAGGAACACTGAAGCTTTCTTT.